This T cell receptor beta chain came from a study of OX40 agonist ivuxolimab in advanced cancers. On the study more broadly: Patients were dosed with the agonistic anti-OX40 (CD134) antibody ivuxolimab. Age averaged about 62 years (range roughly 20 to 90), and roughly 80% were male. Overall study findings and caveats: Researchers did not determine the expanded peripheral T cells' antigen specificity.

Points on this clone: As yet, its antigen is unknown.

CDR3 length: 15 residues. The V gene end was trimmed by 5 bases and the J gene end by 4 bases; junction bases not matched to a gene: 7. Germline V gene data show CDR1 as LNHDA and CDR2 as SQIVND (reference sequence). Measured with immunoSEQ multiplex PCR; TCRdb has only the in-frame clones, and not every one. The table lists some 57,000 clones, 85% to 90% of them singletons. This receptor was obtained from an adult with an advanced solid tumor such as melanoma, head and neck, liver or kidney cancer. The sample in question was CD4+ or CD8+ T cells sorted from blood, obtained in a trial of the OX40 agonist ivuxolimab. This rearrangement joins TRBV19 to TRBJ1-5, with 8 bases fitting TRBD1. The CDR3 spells CASSPGQAGNQPQHF. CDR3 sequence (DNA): TGTGCCAGTAGTCCGGGACAGGCGGGGAATCAGCCCCAGCATTTT.